These 13 T cell receptor beta chains share one sample of origin, sequenced in a study of beta chain features in type 1 diabetes. Study-wide results and limits: There was a moderate but significant shortening of TCRB CDR3s in all four CD4+ subsets of Type 1 diabetes patients.

Their cognate antigens are unknown. The isolated RNA, all of it, was reverse transcribed, so expressed TCRB transcripts were what got sequenced. Assay: immunoSEQ multiplex PCR; the TCRdb copy retains only in-frame clones and omits some. The sample lists 300,000 or so clones; roughly 9% were seen once. Sequenced material: central memory CD4+ T cells from blood. These receptors all come from a man younger than 45 with type 1 diabetes.

Points on this clone: Additional DNA sequences in this sample encode the identical CDR3. The chain couples TRBV7-2 to TRBJ1-2; D gene unclear. Germline V gene sequence: CDR1 SGHTA, CDR2 FQGNSA. V dropped 2 bases and J dropped 5 bases, with 9 bases sitting between them. The CDR3 has 13 amino acids. The CDR3: CASSLQVTYGYTF. The CDR3 nucleotides are TGTGCCAGCAGCTTACAGGTGACTTATGGCTACACCTTC.

With regard to this clone: A much larger clonotype is one base distant, so this may be a read error. V is TRBV7-6 and J is TRBJ2-1, with TRBD1 as a possible D gene (6 bases). Germline values: CDR1 SGHVS, CDR2 FNYEAQ. Trimming cost V 5 bases and J 6 bases, with 8 bases left between them. The CDR3 runs to 12 residues. The CDR3 DNA is TGTGCCAGCAGCCTACAGGGCAATGAGCAGTTCTTC. It yields the protein CASSLQGNEQFF. The complete variable domain, with remaining parts taken from reference TRBV7-6 and TRBJ2-1, reads GAGVSQSPRYKVTKRGQDVALRCDPISGHVSLYWYRQALGQGPEFLTYFNYEAQQDKSGLPNDRFSAERPEGSISTLTIQRTEQRDSAMYRCASSLQGNEQFFGPGTRLTVL.

This clone has just a few counts. The chain couples TRBV5-1 to TRBJ2-1, with TRBD2 as a possible D gene (5 bases). V gave up 1 base and J gave up 10 bases, with 12 bases separating them. The CDR3 totals 13 residues. Germline V CDR1 and CDR2: SGHRS, YFSETQ. The CDR3 DNA is TGCGCCAGCAGCTTGACTAGTTTAAGGGAGCAGTTCTTC. It yields the protein CASSLTSLREQFF.

This clone was seen a few times. The chain employs TRBV28 and TRBJ1-5; TRBD1 might be the D (6 bases). The length of the CDR3 is 11 residues. Per the germline V gene, CDR1 is MDHEN and CDR2 is SYDVKM. V was cut by 4 bases and J by 13 bases, with 11 bases left in between. The CDR3 DNA is TGTGCCAGCAGTTGGGGGCGGGAGCAGCATTTT. Its translation: CASSWGREQHF.

The rearrangement joins TRBV9 to TRBJ2-1; D unresolved. The CDR3 loop spans 13 amino acids. The germline gives CDR1 SGDLS, CDR2 YYNGEE. The V gene lost 0 bases and the J gene lost 8 bases, with 9 bases spanning the gap. CDR3 in DNA: TGTGCCAGCAGCGTAGCGGCTATCGATGAGCAGTTCTTC. Encoded protein: CASSVAAIDEQFF.

The rearrangement links TRBV7-9 to TRBJ2-6; either TRBD1 or TRBD2 may fit D (5 bases each). The CDR3 loop spans 15 amino acids. The germline V gene encodes CDR1 SEHNR and CDR2 FQNEAQ (reference sequence). V lost 3 bases to trimming and J lost 2 bases, with 8 bases between them. The CDR3 here is CASSFQGAGANVLTF. In DNA form, the CDR3 reads TGTGCCAGCAGCTTCCAGGGAGCTGGGGCCAACGTCCTGACTTTC.

This clone was recorded a few times. The gene calls are TRBV21-1 and TRBJ2-1. TRBV21-1 is classified as a pseudogene. CDR3 size: 14 residues. CDR3 sequence: CASSWQGRFNEQFF. In DNA form, the CDR3 reads TGTGCCAGCAGCTGGCAGGGGAGGTTCAATGAGCAGTTCTTC.

This clone was found a few times. This chain uses TRBV30 with TRBJ2-5, with D uncertain. The CDR3 runs to 11 residues. Germline loops: CDR1 GTSNPN, CDR2 SVGIG (reference sequence). V lost 2 bases, J lost 5 bases, and 6 bases lay in between. The CDR3 DNA reads as TGTGCCTGGAGTCCACGGGAGACCCAGTACTTC. Its protein is CAWSPRETQYF.

There are a few counts of this clone. This sequence joins TRBV11-2 and TRBJ2-5; no reliable D call. The CDR3 consists of 14 residues. The V end lost 5 bases, the J end lost 1 base, and 11 bases lay between the germline ends. The V gene's germline CDR1 is SGHAT and CDR2 FQNNGV. The CDR3 DNA reads TGTGCCAGCAGCCCAAGCCGGGCCCAAGAGACCCAGTACTTC. It specifies CASSPSRAQETQYF.

V usage is TRBV29-1 and J usage is TRBJ2-2; a possible D gene is TRBD1 (6 bases). The CDR3 sequence is 12 residues long. The V and J ends lost 5 bases and 7 bases respectively, with 11 bases between them. CDR1 is SQVTM and CDR2 is ANQGSEA in the germline V gene. The CDR3 loop reads CSVNRVGGELFF. Written as DNA, the CDR3 is TGCAGCGTTAACAGGGTAGGCGGGGAGCTGTTTTTT.

The chain uses TRBV7-2 and TRBJ2-3, with TRBD2 identical over 11 bases. This CDR3 region has 17 residues. With 4 bases clipped from V and 4 bases from J, the junction kept 10 bases outside the gene matches. In germline, CDR1 is SGHTA, CDR2 FQGNSA. Here the CDR3 DNA reads TGTGCCAGCAGCTCCCAGGGGATAGCGGGGGGGCCAGATACGCAGTATTTT. It yields the protein CASSSQGIAGGPDTQYF.

V is TRBV9 and J is TRBJ1-4; no clear D gene. V lost 0 bases to trimming and J lost 8 bases, with 2 bases between them. Germline V gene data show CDR1 as SGDLS and CDR2 as YYNGEE. The CDR3 extends over 11 amino acids. CDR3 amino acids: CASSVDEKLFF. DNA for the CDR3: TGTGCCAGCAGCGTAGACGAAAAACTGTTTTTT.

This clone has more than one count but fewer than ten. This chain connects TRBV15 to TRBJ1-2; TRBD1 is a possible D gene (5 bases). The germline V gene encodes CDR1 LNHNV and CDR2 YYDKDF (reference sequence). V lost 5 bases and J 4 bases, leaving 11 bases between the germline ends. CDR3 size: 13 residues. CDR3 sequence reads: CATSVNRGYGYTF. In DNA form, the CDR3 reads TGTGCCACCAGCGTTAATAGGGGCTATGGCTACACCTTC.